The clone carrying this T cell receptor beta chain was recorded many times. What it binds is not known. Per germline, CDR1 SGHVS and CDR2 FNYEAQ. The CDR3 extends over 15 amino acids. V gave up 5 bases and J gave up 1 base, with 14 bases separating them. A single-stranded UMI oligo with SP2 sequence was ligated to cDNA 3' ends. An equimolar mix of RC1.1 and RC1.2 primed the beta chain across TRBC1 and TRBC2. TCRdb reprocessed the UMI-ligation and nested PCR reads with MiXCR, giving one entry per CDR3 protein. The sample has about 33,000 distinct CDR3 sequences; 10% are singletons. The sample comes from a study of quantifying T cell responses using KT2 cells. Overall study: RNA was reverse transcribed with TCR alpha and beta constant-region primers. The T4 ligation step was estimated to exceed 8.5% efficiency under optimum conditions.

The sample is PBMC spiked with counted cells of clone KT2. Study-wide results and caveats: The number of KT2 alpha and beta sequences was a linear function of input KT2 cells.

Sequences were obtained from PBMCs spiked with cells of the T cell clone KT2. The chain carries TRBV7-6 and TRBJ1-1; D perhaps matches TRBD1 (5 bases). This receptor was identified in a human donor. CDR3 protein: CASSLGGSENTEAFF. In DNA form, the CDR3 reads TGTGCCAGCAGCCTGGGGGGGTCTGAGAACACTGAAGCTTTCTTT.